A selection of T cell receptor beta chains follows, all from one sample in a study of radiation and T cells in renal cell carcinoma. The table came from immunoSEQ multiplex PCR; TCRdb's copy has only in-frame clones and leaves some out. The data contain approximately 110,000 clones, approximately 80% of them seen just once; the ten biggest clones take up around 3%. Here the sequenced sample was blood, taken from a patient whose treatment included radiotherapy and nephrectomy. The receptors stem from an older woman with renal cell carcinoma. The conserved cysteine and the conserved F or W are not part of the CDR3 here.

J | V | CDR3
TRBJ2-2 | TRBV7-8 | ASSFVGQGLGELF
TRBJ2-6 | TRBV19 | ASSISSGANVLT
TRBJ2-3 | TRBV5-1 | ASSSGGVRDTQY
TRBJ1-6 | TRBV2 | ASSLEGTGNSPLH
TRBJ2-7 | TRBV6-1 | ASSVLQAKEY
TRBJ2-2 | TRBV18 | ASSRDPAGELF
TRBJ1-2 | TRBV6-6 | ASSPTGNYGYT
TRBJ2-3 | TRBV11-2 | ASSRTGTGADTQY
TRBJ1-4 | TRBV29-1 | TGLKDEKLF
TRBJ1-1 | TRBV5-1 | ASSLRQDRGEAF
TRBJ2-7 | TRBV10-2 | ASSELAQSSYEQY
TRBJ2-3 | TRBV28 | ASSLTLLRADTQY
TRBJ1-1 | TRBV4-3 | ASSEVKVLGTEAF
TRBJ1-4 | TRBV27 | ASSQRQNRNEKLF
TRBJ1-5 | TRBV27 | ASSFSGVRQPQH
TRBJ2-3 | TRBV5-1 | ASSSPTGGGTSGSRNTQY
TRBJ2-1 | TRBV9 | ASSPSGTGGRNEQF
TRBJ2-3 | TRBV6-1 | ASSGGGYTDTQY
TRBJ1-1 | TRBV15 | ATSLRLLGVSKNTEAF
TRBJ2-1 | TRBV19 | ASSIRRLPGNEQF